These 17 T cell receptor beta chains came from one sample sequenced in a study of cytomegalovirus exposure and HLA in healthy donors. PCR used 60 Vbeta primers and 13 Jbeta primers. Clones were read by immunoSEQ multiplex PCR, and TCRdb kept only the in-frame ones, dropping some. The sample includes under 200,000 clones, 10% to 15% of them seen just once. Sample: PBMCs. The receptor set was obtained from a middle-aged man in good health and CMV-seropositive.

The rearrangement uses TRBV5-6 and TRBJ1-4; D uncertain. The germline gives CDR1 SGHDT, CDR2 YYEEEE. CDR3 length equals 16 residues. Trimming took off 2 bases at V and 2 bases at J, with 13 bases between the two ends. CDR3 residues: CASSFSSLRTNEKLFF. CDR3 bases: TGTGCCAGCAGCTTCTCTTCATTGCGGACTAATGAAAAACTGTTTTTT.

This clone was seen a few times. The chain couples TRBV30 to TRBJ2-5; perhaps TRBD1 as D (6 bases). TRBJ2-7 explains the end of the DNA better; the J call may be wrong. Germline V gene lookup returns CDR1 GTSNPN and CDR2 SVGIG (reference sequence). CDR3 size: 15 residues. In nucleotides, the CDR3 is TGTGCCTGGAGTGTAGTGGGACACGACTCCTACGAGCAGTACTTC. This encodes CAWSVVGHDSYEQYF.

The chain is built from TRBV18 and TRBJ2-7; 8 bases align to TRBD1. Per the germline V gene, CDR1 is KGHSH and CDR2 is LQKENI. With V trimmed by 4 bases and J by 5 bases, 7 bases remained unmatched. The CDR3 totals 14 residues. The CDR3 loop reads CASSLGQGLDEQYF. The CDR3 nucleotides read TGTGCCAGCTCACTAGGACAGGGTCTCGACGAGCAGTACTTC.

There are a few counts of this clone. The chain has TRBV6-6 and TRBJ2-6; D may be TRBD2 (6 bases). CDR3 length: 16 amino acids. Germline V gives CDR1 MNHNY, CDR2 SVGAGI (reference sequence). V lost 6 bases and J 2 bases, leaving 14 bases between the germline ends. Here the CDR3 reads CASRTTRETGANVLTF. The CDR3 DNA sequence: TGTGCCAGCAGGACCACACGGGAGACTGGGGCCAACGTCCTGACTTTC.

The gene calls are TRBV6-1 and TRBJ1-5; 10 positions match TRBD1. The CDR3 covers 18 residues. Trimming took 4 bases from V and 2 from J; bases not matched to a gene: 11. CDR1 is MNHNS, CDR2 SASEGT, per germline. CDR3 residues: CASSALRTGGIGNQPQHF. CDR3 in DNA: TGTGCCAGCAGTGCGTTGAGGACAGGGGGTATCGGCAATCAGCCCCAGCATTTT.

V is TRBV5-1 and J is TRBJ2-2; TRBD1 agrees at 9 bases. CDR1 is SGHRS, CDR2 YFSETQ, per germline. This CDR3 contains 16 residues. The V segment lost 1 base and the J segment 4 bases; nucleotides outside the gene matches: 5. This chain's CDR3 is CASSLTDRGFTGELFF. In nucleotides, the CDR3 is TGCGCCAGCAGCTTGACAGACAGGGGGTTCACCGGGGAGCTGTTTTTT. Full variable domain (missing parts from reference TRBV5-1 and TRBJ2-2): KAGVTQTPRYLIKTRGQQVTLSCSPISGHRSVSWYQQTPGQGLQFLFEYFSETQRNKGNFPGRFSGRQFSNSRSEMNVSTLELGDSALYLCASSLTDRGFTGELFFGEGSRLTVL.

This clone was found a few times. The genes are TRBV27 and TRBJ2-7; TRBD1 matches at 9 bases. The CDR3 runs 14 residues. V trimming: 6 bases; J trimming: 0 bases; junction bases outside the gene matches: 3. Germline CDR1 and CDR2: MNHEY and SMNVEV (reference sequence). The CDR3 here is CASSRTGASYEQYV. CDR3 DNA sequence: TGTGCCAGCAGCCGGACAGGGGCCTCCTACGAGCAGTACGTC.

This clone came up a few times. The chain recombines TRBV5-6 with TRBJ1-3; weak D call: TRBD1 (5 bases). Germline CDR1 and CDR2: SGHDT and YYEEEE. The CDR3 has 14 residues. Trimming cost V 3 bases and J 4 bases, with 11 bases left between them. The CDR3 protein is CASSWGTAGNTIYF. In DNA, the CDR3 is TGTGCCAGCAGCTGGGGGACTGCCGGAAACACCATATATTTT.

This clone came up a few times. The chain couples TRBV5-1 to TRBJ2-2; possible D gene TRBD1, 6 bases. The CDR3 has 16 residues. Germline values: CDR1 SGHRS, CDR2 YFSETQ. With 0 bases removed from V and 5 bases from J, the gap between germline ends came to 14 bases. CDR3 nucleotides: TGCGCCAGCAGCTTGGGGGTGGGACACACGACCGGGGAGCTGTTTTTT. It specifies CASSLGVGHTTGELFF.

The chain recombines TRBV13 with TRBJ1-4; tentatively, D is TRBD1 (6 bases). The V end lost 0 bases, the J end lost 8 bases, and 13 bases lay between the germline ends. The germline V gene encodes CDR1 PRHDT and CDR2 FYEKMQ (reference sequence). The CDR3 extends over 15 amino acids. In DNA form, the CDR3 reads TGTGCCAGCAGCTTAGGACAGGGCTTGGACGAAAAACTGTTTTTT. Translating gives CASSLGQGLDEKLFF.

This clone appeared a few times. The V call is TRBV4-1, the J call TRBJ1-5, with TRBD1 matching 7 bases. The CDR3 loop spans 15 amino acids. CDR1 and CDR2 (germline): MGHRA, YSYEKL. The junction had 6 bases not matched to a gene; V was cut back by 1 base and J by 6 bases. The CDR3, as DNA: TGCGCCAGCAGCCAAGGGGACAGAAAAAGTCAGCCCCAGCATTTT. Translated: CASSQGDRKSQPQHF.

This clone occurred a few times. The chain recombines TRBV19 with TRBJ1-1, with no clear D. CDR3 length: 13 residues. Per germline, CDR1 LNHDA and CDR2 SQIVND (reference sequence). The V end was cut by 4 bases, the J end by 1 base, with 7 bases between. The CDR3 reads CASSKETNTEAFF. The CDR3 region has the DNA TGTGCCAGTAGTAAGGAGACGAACACTGAAGCTTTCTTT.

This clone turned up a few times. The sample has other DNA sequences that encode this CDR3 too. The chain carries TRBV10-2 and TRBJ1-1; D call uncertain. Germline values: CDR1 WSHSY, CDR2 SAAADI. Trimming shortened V by 8 bases and J by 2 bases, and 15 bases separated the two germline ends. This CDR3 comprises 14 residues. The CDR3 spells CASAPPRRNTEAFF. CDR3 sequence (DNA): TGCGCCAGCGCCCCCCCGCGGCGCAACACTGAAGCTTTCTTT.

This clone has a handful of counts. V and J are TRBV28 and TRBJ1-1, with a possible D match to TRBD1 (6 bases). V lost 6 bases and J lost 5, with 13 bases in between. The CDR3 totals 13 residues. Germline V CDR1 and CDR2: MDHEN, SYDVKM. The CDR3 coding sequence is TGTGCCAGCAGGAGGGGGGGGCTTACTGAAGCTTTCTTT. Residues: CASRRGGLTEAFF.

The chain carries TRBV27 and TRBJ2-5; TRBD1 agrees at 7 bases. The CDR3 extends over 13 amino acids. The ends lost 3 bases at V and 7 bases at J; junction bases unmatched: 5. Germline-derived CDR1 and CDR2 are MNHEY and SMNVEV (reference sequence). Here the CDR3 reads CASSFTGERTQYF. The CDR3 DNA reads as TGTGCCAGCAGTTTTACAGGGGAGAGGACCCAGTACTTC.

This chain connects TRBV9 to TRBJ2-7, with 8 bases that match TRBD1. V shed 3 bases, J shed 4 bases, and the junction held 6 bases outside the gene matches. The CDR3 runs 14 residues. Germline lookup yields CDR1 SGDLS and CDR2 YYNGEE. The CDR3 region is CASSGSGGEYEQYF. Here the CDR3 DNA reads TGTGCCAGCAGCGGATCAGGGGGCGAATACGAGCAGTACTTC.

The chain has TRBV7-7 and TRBJ2-6; a possible D gene is TRBD2 (6 bases). The CDR3 runs to 15 residues. Germline V gene lookup returns CDR1 SSHAT and CDR2 FNYEAQ (reference sequence). The CDR3 DNA is TGTGCTAGCGGCGGGCCGGGGGCTGGGGCCAACGTCCTGACTTTC. As protein: CASGGPGAGANVLTF. Full variable domain (outside the CDR3, taken from reference TRBV7-7 and TRBJ2-6): GAGVSQSPRYKVTKRGQDVTLRCDPISSHATLYWYQQALGQGPEFLTYFNYEAQPDKSGLPSDRFSAERPEGSISTLTIQRTEQRDSAMYRCASGGPGAGANVLTFGAGSRLTVL.